This entry features one TCR beta chain sequence. The junction had 5 bases not matched to a gene; V was cut back by 3 bases and J by 4 bases. The CDR3 is 15 amino acids. CDR1 is KGHSH and CDR2 is LQKENI in the germline V gene. This sample was taken from a study of cytomegalovirus exposure and HLA in healthy donors. This table comes from immunoSEQ multiplex PCR, and its TCRdb copy is limited to in-frame clones, with some not included. The sample holds some 70,000 clones, around 89% seen once. Material: PBMCs. V usage is TRBV18 and J usage is TRBJ2-7; 11 bases map to TRBD2. This clonotype originated in a woman aged 18-29 years in good health and CMV-seronegative. CDR3 sequence reads: CASSPPGLAVYEQYF. The CDR3 DNA reads as TGTGCCAGCTCACCGCCGGGACTAGCGGTGTACGAGCAGTACTTC.